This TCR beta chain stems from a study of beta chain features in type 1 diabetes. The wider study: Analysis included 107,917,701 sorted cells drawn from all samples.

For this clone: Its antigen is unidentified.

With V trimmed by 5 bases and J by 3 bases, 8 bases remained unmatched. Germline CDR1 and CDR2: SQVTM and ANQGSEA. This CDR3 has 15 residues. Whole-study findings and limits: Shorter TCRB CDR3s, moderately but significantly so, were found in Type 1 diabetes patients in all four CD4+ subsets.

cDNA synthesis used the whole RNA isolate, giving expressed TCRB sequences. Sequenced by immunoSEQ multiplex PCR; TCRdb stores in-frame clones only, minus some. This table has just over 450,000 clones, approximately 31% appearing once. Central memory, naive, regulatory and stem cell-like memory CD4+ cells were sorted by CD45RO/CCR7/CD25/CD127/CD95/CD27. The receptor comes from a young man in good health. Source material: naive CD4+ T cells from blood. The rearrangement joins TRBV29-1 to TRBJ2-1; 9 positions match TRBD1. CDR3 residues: CSVRSGTGFYNEQFF. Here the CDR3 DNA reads TGCAGCGTTCGATCCGGGACAGGGTTCTACAATGAGCAGTTCTTC.